This entry concerns a single TCR beta chain. Its target is not known. This entry comes from a study of shared clonotypes between healthy human individuals. The material for each subset, its genomic DNA, was split evenly across several immunoSEQ plates. Clones were read by immunoSEQ multiplex PCR, and TCRdb kept only the in-frame ones, dropping some. The sample shows some 2,400,000 clones, almost 96% of them seen only once. This CDR3 has 14 amino acids. Germline V gives CDR1 SGHDT, CDR2 YYEEEE. After removal of 3 bases from V and 3 bases from J, the junction contained 4 bases not matched to a gene. Within Nashville, Tennessee resided all donors, each a Caucasian adult. Findings and caveats of the study: Sharing across four donors was highest in naive CD4 (approximately 5%) and lowest in memory CD8 (0.4%). Rarefaction demonstrated incomplete sorted-subset sequencing despite large depth.

The chain links TRBV5-6 to TRBJ2-7; the match to TRBD1 covers 9 bases. The TCR was taken from a young man in good health. Source material: naive CD4+ T cells sorted from blood. The subset denotes: CD45RA+ positively selected. In DNA, the CDR3 is TGTGCCAGCAGCTGGGGACAGGGAAACTACGAGCAGTACTTC. Protein product: CASSWGQGNYEQYF.